What follows are 18 T cell receptor beta chains derived from one specimen sequenced in a study of T-cell reconstitution after alpha-beta-depleted transplantation in children. Unique molecular identifiers were built into the TCRbeta library. TCRdb re-derived calls from the PCR reads in MiXCR, one entry per CDR3 protein. The sample shows roughly 790,000 distinct CDR3 sequences, 15% to 20% of them seen only once. The input for sequencing was PBMCs, mostly from graft donor cells, taken 360 days after TCRalphabeta/CD19-depleted stem cell transplant. Every receptor here comes from a male patient between 10 and 17 years old who had a stem cell transplant for acute lymphoblastic leukemia, so the T cells may come from the graft donor.

V gene TRBV6-5 combines with J gene TRBJ1-5, with a tentative D call TRBD1 (5 bases). Between the trimmed V and J ends, which lost 2 bases and 5 bases, there was a span of 13 bases. Germline loops: CDR1 MNHEY, CDR2 SVGAGI. The CDR3 runs to 15 residues. The CDR3 protein is CASSYPQGRDQPQHF. The CDR3 DNA reads as TGTGCCAGCAGTTACCCTCAGGGTAGGGATCAGCCCCAGCATTTT.

In its sample, this clonotype was seen a few times. This rearrangement joins TRBV4-1 to TRBJ2-1; the D is unclear. This CDR3 spans 12 amino acids. Germline CDR1 MGHRA, CDR2 YSYEKL. V was clipped by 6 bases and J by 7 bases, with 10 bases between them. CDR3 DNA sequence: TGCGCCAGCAGTCCCCCCTTTAATGAGCAGTTCTTC. Amino acid sequence: CASSPPFNEQFF.

The chain is built from TRBV6-1 and TRBJ2-4; TRBD2 agrees at 10 bases. The trim removed 6 bases at V and 6 bases at J, leaving 8 bases unmatched. This CDR3 is built from 15 residues. From germline, CDR1 is MNHNS and CDR2 SASEGT. In DNA, the CDR3 is TGTGCCAGCAGGAGCGGGAGGGCCCGAGGAAACATTCAGTACTTC. Its translation is CASRSGRARGNIQYF.

This clonotype came up a few times. V gene TRBV27 combines with J gene TRBJ2-1, with D tentatively TRBD1 (5 bases). Trimming shortened V by 2 bases and J by 2 bases, and 16 bases separated the two germline ends. The germline V gene encodes CDR1 MNHEY and CDR2 SMNVEV (reference sequence). This CDR3 region has 17 residues. The CDR3 reads CASSLRGGARAYNEQFF. The CDR3 nucleotides are TGTGCCAGCAGTTTAAGAGGTGGGGCCAGAGCCTACAATGAGCAGTTCTTC.

The chain carries TRBV21-1 and TRBJ2-1. TRBV21-1 is noted as a pseudogene. The CDR3 extends over 18 amino acids. CDR3 in DNA: TGTGCCAGCAGCAAAGCTGACTCAAGCGGGAGCTCCTACAATGAGCAGTTCTTC. This gives the protein CASSKADSSGSSYNEQFF.

J is TRBJ2-1 and V is TRBV18; 11 positions agree with TRBD2. CDR1 and CDR2 from the germline V gene are KGHSH and LQKENI. V trimming: 5 bases; J trimming: 1 base; junction bases outside the gene matches: 10. The CDR3 length is 18 residues. In DNA form, the CDR3 reads TGTGCCAGCTCAACGGGACTAGCGGCTTTCGTATCCTACAATGAGCAGTTCTTC. This sequence encodes CASSTGLAAFVSYNEQFF.

This clonotype was counted only a few times. J is TRBJ2-1 and V is TRBV20-1; 13 nucleotides agree with TRBD2. The CDR3 is 15 amino acids. CDR1 and CDR2 from the germline V gene are DFQATT and SNEGSKA (reference sequence). V dropped 3 bases and J dropped 6; count of bases not matched to a gene: 5. The CDR3 bases are TGCAGTGCTAGCGGACTAGCGGGAGAGTCCAATGAGCAGTTCTTC. Its translation is CSASGLAGESNEQFF.

The chain is built from TRBV4-2 and TRBJ1-1, with 11 bases identical to TRBD1. Germline CDR1 reads LGHNA; CDR2 reads YNFKEQ. This CDR3 is 15 amino acids long. The junction had 7 bases not matched to a gene; V was cut back by 4 bases and J by 6 bases. The CDR3 region has the DNA TGTGCCAGCAGCCTTGGGACAGGGGGGTTCGCTGAAGCTTTCTTT. Amino acids: CASSLGTGGFAEAFF.

This chain uses TRBV2 with TRBJ2-1, with 10 bases lining up with TRBD2. The V gene's germline CDR1 is SNHLY and CDR2 FYNNEI. The CDR3 sequence is 16 residues long. After removal of 4 bases from V and 5 bases from J, the junction contained 8 bases not matched to a gene. The CDR3 DNA sequence: TGTGCCAGCAGTGTCCCTAGCGGGAGTGTCGACAATGAGCAGTTCTTC. Its translation: CASSVPSGSVDNEQFF.

This clonotype occurred a few times. J is TRBJ2-3 and V is TRBV4-1; no clear D gene. The germline V gene encodes CDR1 MGHRA and CDR2 YSYEKL. This CDR3 is 17 amino acids long. Trimming pared 0 bases from V and 0 bases from J, leaving 13 bases between. In DNA form, the CDR3 reads TGCGCCAGCAGCCAAGAACTGGGCGCTAGTAGCACAGATACGCAGTATTTT. Translating it yields CASSQELGASSTDTQYF.

There are a few counts of this clonotype. This chain connects TRBV4-1 to TRBJ1-5; D gene ambiguous. The CDR3 has 14 amino acids. The V gene lost 3 bases and the J gene lost 7 bases, with 13 bases spanning the gap. The germline CDR1 and CDR2 sequences are MGHRA and YSYEKL. The CDR3 loop is CASSHGLVRQPQHF. In nucleotides, the CDR3 is TGCGCCAGCAGCCATGGGCTTGTGCGCCAGCCCCAGCATTTT.

The chain uses TRBV19 and TRBJ1-2; perhaps TRBD1 as D (6 bases). V gave up 4 bases and J gave up 2 bases, with 14 bases separating them. The CDR3 spans 15 residues. Germline values: CDR1 LNHDA, CDR2 SQIVND (reference sequence). The CDR3 sequence is CASSNQGSQNYGYTF. CDR3 nucleotide sequence: TGTGCCAGTAGTAATCAGGGGTCTCAGAACTATGGCTACACCTTC.

This clonotype occurred a few times. The V gene is TRBV27, the J gene TRBJ2-3; D call uncertain. Trimming stripped 0 bases from V and 6 bases from J, with 13 bases between. The CDR3 has 15 amino acids. Germline V gene sequence: CDR1 MNHEY, CDR2 SMNVEV (reference sequence). The CDR3 sequence is CASSLSIIAGDTQYF. CDR3 in DNA: TGTGCCAGCAGTTTATCGATAATTGCCGGGGATACGCAGTATTTT.

This chain links TRBV29-1 with TRBJ2-5; D is undetermined. Germline V CDR1 and CDR2: SQVTM, ANQGSEA. The CDR3 runs 12 residues. CDR3 in DNA: TGCAGTAGTATGTCCTCGGTGGAGACCCAGTACTTC. As protein: CSSMSSVETQYF.

This clonotype was detected ten times or more. The rearrangement links TRBV21-1 to TRBJ2-1; the D call of TRBD2 is as the table states it, not checked on the DNA. TRBV21-1 is deemed a pseudogene. CDR3 size: 13 residues. The CDR3 DNA reads as TGTGCCAGCAGGTGGGGGACGGCCCGATGTGGGTTCTTC. It codes for CASRWGTARCGFF.

The rearrangement links TRBV10-3 to TRBJ2-3; possibly TRBD1 or TRBD2 for D (6 bases each). The CDR3 totals 17 residues. Germline assignment: CDR1 ENHRY and CDR2 SYGVKD. V was pared by 5 bases and J by 2 bases, with 20 bases between. The CDR3 is CAISWGATYFNTDTQYF. CDR3 nucleotide sequence: TGTGCCATCAGTTGGGGGGCTACCTATTTTAACACAGATACGCAGTATTTT.

This clonotype was counted ten times or more. The chain is built from TRBV12-3 or TRBV12-4 and TRBJ2-7, with 9 bases matching TRBD1. Trimming removed 6 bases from V and 2 bases from J; junction bases left unmatched: 8. The CDR3 has 15 residues. The CDR3 reads CASRLTGTGPYEQYF. The CDR3 nucleotides read TGTGCCAGCAGGCTCACCGGGACAGGGCCCTACGAGCAGTACTTC.

This chain connects TRBV7-9 to TRBJ2-2; 8 nucleotides align to TRBD1. J was trimmed by 5 bases and V by 4 bases; bases with no gene match: 9. The CDR3 contains 16 residues. The germline V gene has CDR1 SEHNR and CDR2 FQNEAQ (reference sequence). CDR3 sequence reads: CASSSGSGGRTGELFF. CDR3 nucleotide sequence: TGTGCCAGCAGCTCCGGGTCAGGGGGCAGGACCGGGGAGCTGTTTTTT. The entire variable domain, with the rest obtained from reference TRBV7-9 and TRBJ2-2, is as follows: DTGVSQNPRHKITKRGQNVTFRCDPISEHNRLYWYRQTLGQGPEFLTYFQNEAQLEKSRLLSDRFSAERPKGSFSTLEIQRTEQGDSAMYLCASSSGSGGRTGELFFGEGSRLTVL.